This T cell receptor (beta chain) was found in a study of CD8+ T cells in alopecia areata. The V segment lost 4 bases and the J segment 3 bases; nucleotides outside the gene matches: 3. The CDR3 loop spans 16 amino acids. The treatment is: oral pan-JAK inhibitor, 5-10 mg twice daily. The study team obtained lesional scalp punch biopsies and peripheral blood from alopecia areata patients. Isolated RNA was reverse transcribed into cDNA used as the sequencing template. The protocol was immunoSEQ multiplex PCR, while the TCRdb copy is restricted to in-frame clones and leaves out a portion. The sample yields more than 200,000 clones, around 65% seen once.

The sample consisted of CD4+ T cells sorted from blood, taken at week 4, from a patient treated with tofacitinib. The V call is TRBV23-1, the J call TRBJ2-2; 12 bases align to TRBD2. TRBV23-1 falls under the ORF class, with uncertain function. This clonotype originated in a human donor with alopecia areata. CDR3 DNA: TGCGCCAGCAGTCCTCGACTAGCGGGGGACACCGGGGAGCTGTTTTTT. It specifies CASSPRLAGDTGELFF.